A single count supports the clone carrying this T cell receptor (beta chain). Antigen unknown. This sample was taken from a study of shared clonotypes between healthy human individuals. Overall study findings and caveats: Non-shared clonotypes had lower generation probabilities than those shared by all four donors. Although depth was large, rarefaction showed that sequencing of the sorted subsets was incomplete.

V lost 7 bases and J 5 bases, leaving 12 bases between the germline ends. The germline CDR1 and CDR2 sequences are MDHEN and SYDVKM. The CDR3 contains 13 residues. TCRdb's table, derived via immunoSEQ multiplex PCR, lists solely in-frame clones and lacks some. Of some 580,000 clones listed, about 96% were seen once; the top ten hold around 0.06%. This TCR was sampled from a woman in her twenties or thirties in good health. This chain connects TRBV28 to TRBJ1-5; the D gene is possibly TRBD1 (5 bases). Input material: naive CD4+ T cells sorted from blood. The subset denotes: CD45RA+ positively selected. CDR3 coding DNA: TGTGCCAGCACCCCCGACAGCTATCAGCCCCAGCATTTT. As protein: CASTPDSYQPQHF.